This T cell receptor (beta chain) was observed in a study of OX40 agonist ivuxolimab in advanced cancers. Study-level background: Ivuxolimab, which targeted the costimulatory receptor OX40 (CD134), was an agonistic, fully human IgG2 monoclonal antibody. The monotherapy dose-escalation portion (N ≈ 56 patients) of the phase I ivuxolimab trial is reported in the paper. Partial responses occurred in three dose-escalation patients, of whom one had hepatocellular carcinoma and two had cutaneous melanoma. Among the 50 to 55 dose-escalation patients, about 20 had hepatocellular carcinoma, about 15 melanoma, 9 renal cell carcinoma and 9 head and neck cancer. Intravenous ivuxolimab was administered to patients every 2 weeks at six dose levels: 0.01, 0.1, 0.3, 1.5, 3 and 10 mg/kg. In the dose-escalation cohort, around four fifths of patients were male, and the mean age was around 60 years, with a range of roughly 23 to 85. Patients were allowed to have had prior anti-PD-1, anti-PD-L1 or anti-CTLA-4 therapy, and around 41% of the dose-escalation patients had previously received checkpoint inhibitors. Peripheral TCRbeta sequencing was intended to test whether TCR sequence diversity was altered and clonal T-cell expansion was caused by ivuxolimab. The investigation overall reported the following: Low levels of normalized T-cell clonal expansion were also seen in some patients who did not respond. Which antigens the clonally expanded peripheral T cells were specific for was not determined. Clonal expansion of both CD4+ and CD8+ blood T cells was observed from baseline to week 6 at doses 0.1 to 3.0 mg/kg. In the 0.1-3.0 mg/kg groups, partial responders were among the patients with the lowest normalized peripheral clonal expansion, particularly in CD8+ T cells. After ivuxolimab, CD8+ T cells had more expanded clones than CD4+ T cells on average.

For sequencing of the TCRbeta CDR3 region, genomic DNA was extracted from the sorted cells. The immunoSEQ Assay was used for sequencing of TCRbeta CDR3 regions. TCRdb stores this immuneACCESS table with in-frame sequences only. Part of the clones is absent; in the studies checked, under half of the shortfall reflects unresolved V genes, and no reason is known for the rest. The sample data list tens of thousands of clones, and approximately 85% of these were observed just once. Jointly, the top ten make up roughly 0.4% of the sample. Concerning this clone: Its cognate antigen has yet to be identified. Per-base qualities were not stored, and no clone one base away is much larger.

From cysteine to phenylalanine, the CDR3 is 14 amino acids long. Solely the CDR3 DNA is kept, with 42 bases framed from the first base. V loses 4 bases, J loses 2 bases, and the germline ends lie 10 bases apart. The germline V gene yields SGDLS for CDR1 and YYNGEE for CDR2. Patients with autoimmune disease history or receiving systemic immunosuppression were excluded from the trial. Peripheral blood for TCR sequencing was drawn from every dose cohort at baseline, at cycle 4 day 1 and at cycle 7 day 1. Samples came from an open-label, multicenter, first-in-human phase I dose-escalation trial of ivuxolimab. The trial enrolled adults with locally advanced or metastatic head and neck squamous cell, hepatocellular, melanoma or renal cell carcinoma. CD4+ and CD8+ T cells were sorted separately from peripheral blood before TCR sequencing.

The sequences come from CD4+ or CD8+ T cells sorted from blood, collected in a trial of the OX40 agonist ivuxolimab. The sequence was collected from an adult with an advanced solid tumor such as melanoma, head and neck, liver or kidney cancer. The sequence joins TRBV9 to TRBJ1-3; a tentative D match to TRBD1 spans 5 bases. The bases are TGTGCCAGCAGCCCCCGACAGACTGGAAACACCATATATTTT. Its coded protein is CASSPRQTGNTIYF.